Following are 14 T cell receptor beta chains from one sample sequenced in a study of sequential checkpoint blockade in melanoma. Treatment: randomized to nivolumab then ipilimumab (arm A) or the reverse (arm B). Assay: immunoSEQ multiplex PCR; the TCRdb copy retains only in-frame clones and omits some. Of around 12,000 clones listed, almost 85% are singletons. The specimen comprised CD8+ T cells sorted from blood (inferred from file names), sampled from a patient given nivolumab and ipilimumab in sequence. The origin of the receptors is a human donor with melanoma.

This clone has only one observation. The rearrangement joins TRBV19 to TRBJ1-2, with a tentative D call TRBD1 (6 bases). This CDR3 region has 11 residues. The V and J ends lost 3 bases and 7 bases respectively, with 6 bases between them. CDR1 and CDR2 (germline): LNHDA, SQIVND (reference sequence). The CDR3 protein is CASSMDSGYTF. In DNA, the CDR3 is TGTGCCAGTAGTATGGACAGTGGCTACACCTTC.

The chain recombines TRBV19 with TRBJ2-1; TRBD1 matches at 9 bases. This CDR3 comprises 15 residues. Trimming at V came to 1 base and at J to 3 bases, leaving 1 base not matched to a gene. Germline V gene data show CDR1 as LNHDA and CDR2 as SQIVND (reference sequence). The CDR3 region is CASSIVTGGYNEQFF. The CDR3 nucleotides are TGTGCCAGTAGTATAGTGACAGGGGGCTACAATGAGCAGTTCTTC.

This clone turned up a few times. The chain couples TRBV27 to TRBJ2-7, with TRBD2 matching 8 bases. Germline values: CDR1 MNHEY, CDR2 SMNVEV (reference sequence). V dropped 2 bases and J dropped 0; count of bases not matched to a gene: 0. The CDR3 has 14 amino acids. The CDR3, as DNA: TGTGCCAGCAGTTTAACTAGCGGCTCCTACGAGCAGTACTTC. Protein: CASSLTSGSYEQYF.

This rearrangement joins TRBV18 to TRBJ2-2, with 12 bases that match TRBD1. The V and J ends lost 4 bases and 4 bases, in that order; junction bases with no gene match: 4. Looked up from germline, CDR1 is KGHSH and CDR2 is LQKENI. The CDR3 consists of 16 residues. The CDR3 loop is CASSRGQGARTGELFF. CDR3 DNA sequence: TGTGCCAGCTCACGGGGACAGGGGGCGCGCACCGGGGAGCTGTTTTTT. The full variable domain, in which reference TRBV18 and TRBJ2-2 provide the parts outside the CDR3, is NAGVMQNPRHLVRRRGQEARLRCSPMKGHSHVYWYRQLPEEGLKFMVYLQKENIIDESGMPKERFSAEFPKEGPSILRIQQVVRGDSAAYFCASSRGQGARTGELFFGEGSRLTVL.

The chain joins TRBV4-1 to TRBJ2-7, with D tentatively TRBD2 (5 bases). Trimming removed 4 bases at V and 4 bases at J, with 14 bases between. Germline V lookup: CDR1 MGHRA, CDR2 YSYEKL. The CDR3 is 14 residues long. The CDR3 loop is CASSRYHGEYEQYF. CDR3 DNA sequence: TGCGCCAGCAGCCGTTATCATGGGGAGTACGAGCAGTACTTC.

The V gene is TRBV25-1, the J gene TRBJ2-7; D may be TRBD1 (5 bases). Deletions cut 3 bases from V and 2 bases from J, with 14 bases between. The CDR3 has 15 amino acids. The germline CDR1 and CDR2 sequences are MGHDK and SYGVNS. The DNA of the CDR3 is TGTGCCAGCAGTGACTATGTAACAGGTCCCTACGAGCAGTACTTC. This codes for CASSDYVTGPYEQYF.

The rearrangement links TRBV6-1 to TRBJ2-7; 9 nucleotides agree with TRBD1. Germline CDR1 reads MNHNS; CDR2 reads SASEGT. There are 15 residues in the CDR3. Trimming at V came to 6 bases and at J to 1 base, leaving 7 bases not matched to a gene. In DNA form, the CDR3 reads TGTGCCAGCAGGCCCGGGACAGGGTATTCCTACGAGCAGTACTTC. This translates into CASRPGTGYSYEQYF.

The gene calls are TRBV7-9 and TRBJ2-1, with D maybe TRBD1 (6 bases). V was shortened by 5 bases and J by 4 bases, with 18 bases between the two germline ends. Germline V gene lookup returns CDR1 SEHNR and CDR2 FQNEAQ (reference sequence). The CDR3 loop spans 16 amino acids. This CDR3 is CASSDPTGLRYNEQFF. As DNA, the CDR3 is TGTGCCAGCAGCGACCCCACAGGGTTAAGGTACAATGAGCAGTTCTTC.

The rearrangement uses TRBV9 and TRBJ2-3; weak D call: TRBD2 (6 bases). V lost 0 bases, J lost 7 bases, and 21 bases lay in between. Germline loops: CDR1 SGDLS, CDR2 YYNGEE. The CDR3 consists of 17 residues. The CDR3 loop is CASSVATVGLPSHTQYF. In DNA, the CDR3 is TGTGCCAGCAGCGTAGCTACGGTGGGACTTCCCTCACATACGCAGTATTTT.

V gene TRBV5-1 combines with J gene TRBJ2-7; D not certain. Trimming removed 4 bases at V and 4 bases at J, with 9 bases between. From germline, CDR1 is SGHRS and CDR2 YFSETQ. This CDR3 region has 12 residues. In DNA, the CDR3 is TGCGCCAGCAGCGAGACTGATTACGAGCAGTACTTC. It is translated as CASSETDYEQYF.

The chain has TRBV29-1 and TRBJ2-7, with 9 bases identical to TRBD1. There are 14 residues in the CDR3. Germline values: CDR1 SQVTM, CDR2 ANQGSEA. With 0 bases clipped from V and 2 bases from J, the junction kept 2 bases outside the gene matches. This CDR3 is CSVEDRTGAYEQYF. In DNA form, the CDR3 reads TGCAGCGTTGAAGACCGGACAGGGGCCTACGAGCAGTACTTC.

The chain links TRBV10-1 to TRBJ1-6; 7 bases fit TRBD1. With V trimmed by 6 bases and J by 0 bases, 11 bases remained unmatched. CDR3 length: 18 residues. The germline V gene encodes CDR1 WNHNN and CDR2 SYGVQD (reference sequence). CDR3 protein: CASRSGQSYSSYNSPLHF. As DNA, the CDR3 is TGCGCCAGCAGATCGGGACAGTCCTATTCCTCCTATAATTCACCCCTCCACTTT.

CDR3 coding DNA: TGTGCCAGCCGCTCGGCGGGGGGCCCCACAGATACGCAGTATTTT. Translation gives CASRSAGGPTDTQYF. This chain links TRBV27 with TRBJ2-3; TRBD2 aligns across 8 bases. The V and J ends lost 8 bases and 2 bases, in that order; junction bases with no gene match: 9. The CDR3 totals 15 residues. In germline, CDR1 is MNHEY, CDR2 SMNVEV (reference sequence).

This clone has more than one count but fewer than ten. This sequence joins TRBV10-3 and TRBJ2-1; 9 bases are shared with TRBD2. CDR3 length equals 19 residues. The V gene's germline CDR1 is ENHRY and CDR2 SYGVKD. V dropped 9 bases and J dropped 3; count of bases not matched to a gene: 21. The CDR3 DNA sequence: TGTGCCATAAGTAGGGGTTCGGAGCGTTGGCGGGAGGGCTACAATGAGCAGTTCTTC. Translated: CAISRGSERWREGYNEQFF.